This T cell receptor beta chain was obtained from a study of OX40 agonist ivuxolimab in advanced cancers. On the study more broadly: Three individuals attained partial responses, comprising one hepatocellular carcinoma case and two cutaneous melanoma cases. Whole-study results and caveats: At doses 0.1 to 3.0 mg/kg, CD4+ and CD8+ clones expanded. In a subset of nonresponders, normalized T-cell clonal expansion was also low.

Germline assignment: CDR1 SGHDT and CDR2 YYEEEE. Trimming shortened V by 1 base and J by 1 base, and 11 bases separated the two germline ends. The CDR3 sequence is 15 residues long. Profiled with immunoSEQ multiplex PCR; TCRdb holds only in-frame clones, not every one. Of 20,000 to 25,000 clones in the sample, approximately 82% were seen once. Concerning this clone: Its target is unknown.

The clonotype originates from an adult with an advanced solid tumor such as melanoma, head and neck, liver or kidney cancer. This rearrangement joins TRBV5-6 to TRBJ1-1; D call uncertain. This specimen consisted of CD4+ or CD8+ T cells sorted from blood, obtained in a trial of the OX40 agonist ivuxolimab. CDR3 residues: CASSLKGGANTEAFF. The CDR3 DNA reads as TGTGCCAGCAGCTTGAAGGGTGGTGCGAACACTGAAGCTTTCTTT.